A selection of T cell receptor beta chains follows, all from one sample in a study of CD4 and CD8 cells across lung adenocarcinoma regions. From the PCR reads, TCRdb called clonotypes with MiXCR, one entry per CDR3 protein. The sample includes about 12,000 distinct CDR3 sequences, less than 55% of them seen just once. The sample comprised CD8+ T cells from the margin of a lung tumor. The receptors were gathered from a male donor with lung adenocarcinoma. The CD4 and CD8 labels of this study may be unreliable. Both conserved end residues are part of each CDR3. The D gene is left open where the match is weak. Clone size is stated in some rows and not others, as once, few, many or a class when expanded.

V gene	J gene	clone size	D gene	CDR3 protein	CDR3 DNA
TRBV19	TRBJ2-1	once	-	CASTKRGNNEQFF	TGTGCCAGTACCAAAAGGGGGAACAATGAGCAGTTCTTC
TRBV11-3	TRBJ2-1	many	-	CASSLVHDRKGRSWNEQFF	TGTGCCAGCAGCTTAGTTCATGACAGGAAGGGGAGGTCGTGGAATGAGCAGTTCTTC
TRBV6-1	TRBJ2-7	few	-	CASSQNSRYEQYF	TGTGCCAGCAGTCAAAACTCCCGCTACGAGCAGTACTTC
TRBV6-5	TRBJ2-5	-	-	CASSYSGLARAETQYF	TGTGCCAGCAGTTACTCGGGTCTCGCCCGGGCAGAGACCCAGTATTTC
TRBV6-1	TRBJ2-7	-	-	CASSEVSYEQYF	TGTGCCAGCAGTGAAGTGTCCTACGAGCAGTACTTC
TRBV3-1	TRBJ1-2	-	TRBD1	CASSARDRGYYGYTF	TGTGCCAGCAGCGCCCGGGACAGGGGGTACTATGGCTACACCTTC
TRBV5-4	TRBJ2-1	once	TRBD1	CASSLGQGLETQFF	TGTGCCAGCAGCTTGGGACAGGGTTTAGAGACCCAGTTCTTC
TRBV12-3/TRBV12-4	TRBJ2-7	medium-sized	-	CASSVAGLSYEQYF	TGTGCCAGCAGCGTGGCTGGACTCTCCTACGAGCAGTACTTC
TRBV6-5	TRBJ2-3	many	-	CASRIGTYETDTQYF	TGTGCCAGCAGAATTGGGACTTACGAGACAGATACGCAGTATTTT
TRBV6-7	TRBJ2-3	-	-	CARGFGGGATDTQYF	-
TRBV27	TRBJ2-5	-	-	CAGRGRGRDAQYF	TGTGCCGGCAGGGGGAGGGGTCGCGACGCCCAGTACTTC
TRBV11-2	TRBJ1-1	-	-	CASSLGPSPEAFF	TGTGCCAGCAGCTTAGGGCCCTCCCCTGAAGCTTTCTTT
TRBV27	TRBJ2-3	-	-	CASSPISPDTQFF	TGTGCCAGCAGTCCAATTAGCCCAGATACGCAGTTCTTT
TRBV6-5	TRBJ2-1	many	-	CASSPRGIYNEQFF	TGTGCCAGCAGCCCACGAGGGATCTACAATGAGCAGTTCTTC
TRBV23-1	TRBJ2-5	-	TRBD2	CARGSGGCQETQYF	TGCGCCAGGGGTAGCGGGGGATGCCAAGAGACCCAGTACTTC
TRBV6-1	TRBJ2-7	-	TRBD2	CASSGLARGATDTQYF	TGTGCCAGCAGTGGACTAGCGCGAGGCGCCACAGACACGCAGTACTTC
TRBV6-6	TRBJ2-5	medium-sized	-	CASSYERSAQETQYF	TGTGCCAGCAGTTACGAACGGAGCGCTCAAGAGACCCAGTACTTC
TRBV27	TRBJ2-7	-	TRBD1	CASSLTGTGTYEQYF	TGTGCCAGCAGCCTTACCGGGACAGGGACCTACGAGCAGTACTTC
TRBV27	TRBJ2-2	-	-	CASRPLTSHVIGELFF	TGTGCCAGCAGGCCCTTGACTAGTCATGTTATCGGGGAGCTGTTTTTT
TRBV20-1	TRBJ2-3	many	-	CSARYDGTDTQYF	TGCAGTGCTAGATACGACGGCACAGATACGCAGTATTTT
TRBV27	TRBJ2-1	few	TRBD2	CASSPRGTSGSVSYNEQFF	TGTGCCAGCAGTCCAAGGGGGACTAGCGGAAGTGTTTCCTACAATGAGCAGTTCTTC
TRBV10-3	TRBJ2-7	many	-	CASRPSQGWAYEQYF	TGTGCCTCCCGACCATCTCAGGGGTGGGCCTACGAGCAGTACTTC
TRBV27	TRBJ1-6	medium-sized	-	CASSPLVQPSPLHF	TGTGCCAGCAGTCCCCTCGTGCAGCCCTCACCCCTCCACTTT
TRBV12-3/TRBV12-4	TRBJ2-1	-	-	CASKLGHLSSYNEQFF	TGTGCCAGCAAACTGGGACACCTGAGCTCCTACAATGAGCAGTTCTTC
TRBV6-2/TRBV6-3	TRBJ2-3	-	TRBD2	CASSGLAGPDTQYF	TGTGCCAGCAGTGGGCTAGCGGGCCCAGATACGCAGTATTTT
TRBV12-3/TRBV12-4	TRBJ1-1	once	-	CASRGGGTGTEAFF	TGTGCCAGCAGAGGGGGAGGGACGGGGACTGAAGCTTTCTTT
TRBV6-6	TRBJ2-7	few	-	CASRHRELYEQYF	TGTGCCAGCAGGCACAGGGAATTGTACGAGCAGTACTTC
TRBV10-3	TRBJ2-3	-	TRBD2	CAISGPGLAGRNTDTQYF	TGTGCCATCAGTGGGCCGGGGCTAGCGGGCCGTAACACAGATACGCAGTATTTT
TRBV10-3	TRBJ2-5	-	-	CAARGVADPDTQYF	TGTGCGGCTCGCGGGGTCGCGGACCCAGATACCCAGTACTTC
TRBV27	TRBJ2-3	-	-	CASRVRAGGPSPDTQYF	TGTGCCAGCAGAGTGAGGGCTGGCGGCCCTAGCCCAGATACGCAGTACTTT
TRBV10-3	TRBJ2-3	-	TRBD2	CAGGGVADKETQYF	TGTGCGGGGGGGGGGGTCGCGGACAAAGAGACCCAGTATTTC
TRBV7-2	TRBJ2-7	many	-	CASSLEGSEQYF	TGTGCCAGCAGCTTAGAAGGAAGCGAGCAGTACTTC